The 21 T cell receptor beta chains in this list originate from one sample, sequenced in a study of cytomegalovirus exposure and HLA in healthy donors. 13 Jbeta primers and 60 Vbeta primers were used for the PCR. The table came from immunoSEQ multiplex PCR; TCRdb's copy has only in-frame clones and leaves some out. The sample data list 40,000 to 60,000 clones. The sample consisted of PBMCs. The receptors here all came from a male donor in good health and CMV-seropositive.

This chain uses TRBV29-1 with TRBJ1-3; D ambiguous. Trimming removed 0 bases at V and 1 base at J, with 13 bases between. The V gene's germline CDR1 is SQVTM and CDR2 ANQGSEA. The CDR3 extends over 16 amino acids. The DNA of the CDR3 is TGCAGCGTTGAAGATCCCGTCGATAGTTCTGGAAACACCATATATTTT. Amino acid sequence: CSVEDPVDSSGNTIYF.

V gene TRBV5-3 combines with J gene TRBJ1-5; D gene uncertain. TRBV5-3 is placed among ORFs of uncertain function. V lost 0 bases and J 6 bases, leaving 13 bases between the germline ends. The CDR3 spans 15 residues. The CDR3 DNA sequence: TGTGCCAGAAGCTTGGGAGGGCAGTCTTGTCAGCCCCAGCATTTT. Translation gives CARSLGGQSCQPQHF.

This chain uses TRBV28 with TRBJ2-2; D is ambiguous. V lost 6 bases, J lost 5 bases, and 10 bases lay in between. Germline CDR1 reads MDHEN; CDR2 reads SYDVKM. This CDR3 is 13 amino acids long. This chain's CDR3 is CASRRSATGELFF. CDR3 sequence (DNA): TGTGCCAGCAGGCGGTCCGCGACCGGGGAGCTGTTTTTT.

V is TRBV4-1 and J is TRBJ2-3, with TRBD2 matching 11 bases. In germline, CDR1 is MGHRA, CDR2 YSYEKL. This CDR3 spans 17 amino acids. The trim removed 1 base at V and 6 bases at J, leaving 9 bases unmatched. The CDR3 DNA sequence: TGCGCCAGCAGCCAAGGGGTCCTAGCGGGGGGAGGGGATACGCAGTATTTT. Its protein is CASSQGVLAGGGDTQYF.

V gene TRBV5-8 combines with J gene TRBJ1-5; the D is unclear. This CDR3 has 13 amino acids. Germline CDR1 and CDR2: SGHTS and YDEGEE. The V gene lost 0 bases and the J gene lost 5 bases, with 6 bases spanning the gap. In nucleotides, the CDR3 is TGTGCCAGCAGCTTGGCCCGAGATCAGCCCCAGCATTTT. As protein: CASSLARDQPQHF.

This chain uses TRBV28 with TRBJ2-7; TRBD1 agrees at 8 bases. V lost 11 bases and J lost 5; bases outside the gene matches: 11. Germline CDR1 reads MDHEN; CDR2 reads SYDVKM. The CDR3 length is 13 residues. Written as DNA, the CDR3 is TGTGCCTGCCGGGACAGGAACTCTCACGAGCAGTACTTC. Translating gives CACRDRNSHEQYF.

The chain links TRBV7-8 to TRBJ1-2; 8 bases match TRBD1. This CDR3 has 17 amino acids. Trimming took 0 bases from V and 4 from J; bases not matched to a gene: 10. Germline V gene data show CDR1 as SGHVS and CDR2 as FQNEAQ. The DNA for the CDR3 is TGTGCCAGCAGCTTAGCCAGCGGTAGGACAGGGAGCTATGGCTACACCTTC. It translates to CASSLASGRTGSYGYTF. The whole variable domain, filled in from reference TRBV7-8 and TRBJ1-2, reads GAGVSQSPRYKVAKRGQDVALRCDPISGHVSLFWYQQALGQGPEFLTYFQNEAQLDKSGLPSDRFFAERPEGSVSTLKIQRTQQEDSAVYLCASSLASGRTGSYGYTFGSGTRLTVV.

V gene TRBV27 combines with J gene TRBJ2-7; 7 bases map to TRBD2. This CDR3 has 13 residues. Per germline, CDR1 MNHEY and CDR2 SMNVEV (reference sequence). The junction had 6 bases not matched to a gene; V was cut back by 7 bases and J by 3 bases. This CDR3 is CASTTAGNYEQYF. CDR3 nucleotides: TGTGCCAGCACGACAGCGGGAAACTACGAGCAGTACTTC.

The gene calls are TRBV4-3 and TRBJ1-1; 7 nucleotides match TRBD1. The trim removed 3 bases at V and 3 bases at J, leaving 7 bases unmatched. The CDR3 has 15 amino acids. Germline V CDR1 and CDR2: LGHNA, YSLEER. Here the CDR3 reads CASSQGQRFDTEAFF. DNA for the CDR3: TGCGCCAGCAGCCAGGGACAGAGGTTCGACACTGAAGCTTTCTTT.

This chain connects TRBV13 to TRBJ2-7; the D is unclear. The V gene's germline CDR1 is PRHDT and CDR2 FYEKMQ (reference sequence). This CDR3 region has 14 residues. The ends were cut back, 0 bases at V and 4 bases at J, with 10 bases in the middle. The CDR3 DNA follows: TGTGCCAGCAGCTTAGGCCCGGTGTCGTACGAGCAGTACTTC. Encoded protein: CASSLGPVSYEQYF.

The CDR3 DNA is TGTGCCAGCAGTTCCTGGGACAGGGGATATCAGTGGAGCAATCAGCCCCAGCATTTT. Translation gives CASSSWDRGYQWSNQPQHF. The rearrangement links TRBV28 to TRBJ1-5; 10 positions agree with TRBD1. There are 19 residues in the CDR3. In germline, CDR1 is MDHEN, CDR2 SYDVKM. With 4 bases clipped from V and 1 base from J, the junction kept 13 bases outside the gene matches.

The chain recombines TRBV7-9 with TRBJ2-5, with a possible D match to TRBD2 (6 bases). Germline CDR1 is SEHNR and CDR2 is FQNEAQ (reference sequence). V was pared by 0 bases and J by 11 bases, with 16 bases between. This CDR3 is 14 amino acids long. CDR3 sequence (DNA): TGTGCCAGCAGCTTAGCGGGGGGACCGGAGGAGCAGTACTTC. This gives the protein CASSLAGGPEEQYF.

This chain joins TRBV5-1 and TRBJ1-1; 7 bases line up with TRBD1. This CDR3 region has 15 residues. The germline gives CDR1 SGHRS, CDR2 YFSETQ. V lost 0 bases, J lost 10 bases, and 12 bases stayed unmatched. CDR3 sequence (DNA): TGCGCCAGCAGCTTGGGGGACAGTTCGTGGATGGTAGCTTTCTTT. This sequence encodes CASSLGDSSWMVAFF.

Here the CDR3 reads CASSFSWPPTDTQYF. CDR3 bases: TGTGCCAGCAGTTTCTCTTGGCCGCCCACAGATACGCAGTATTTT. This rearrangement joins TRBV27 to TRBJ2-3; no definite D call. CDR1 is MNHEY and CDR2 is SMNVEV in the germline V gene (reference sequence). Trimming stripped 3 bases from V and 2 bases from J, with 12 bases between. The CDR3 sequence is 15 residues long.

This chain connects TRBV7-9 to TRBJ1-5; a possible D gene is TRBD1 (6 bases). The germline gives CDR1 SEHNR, CDR2 FQNEAQ (reference sequence). V lost 5 bases and J 1 base, leaving 15 bases between the germline ends. CDR3 length: 16 residues. The CDR3 loop is CASSPPGGGSNQPQHF. As DNA, the CDR3 is TGTGCCAGCAGCCCTCCGGGGGGCGGAAGCAATCAGCCCCAGCATTTT.

The V gene is TRBV10-3, the J gene TRBJ2-2; TRBD1 matches at 9 bases. The germline V gene encodes CDR1 ENHRY and CDR2 SYGVKD. The CDR3 has 15 amino acids. Losses at the gene ends were 4 bases for V and 4 bases for J; bases not matched to a gene: 4. The CDR3 sequence is CAISGYRGPTGELFF. Written as DNA, the CDR3 is TGTGCCATCAGTGGATACAGGGGGCCCACCGGGGAGCTGTTTTTT.

The chain links TRBV10-3 to TRBJ2-7, with D perhaps matching TRBD2 (5 bases). Trimming left V 0 bases short and J 2 bases short, with 23 bases between. CDR3 size: 19 residues. The germline V gene encodes CDR1 ENHRY and CDR2 SYGVKD. The CDR3 sequence: CAISESDLSGSPLTYEQYF. The CDR3 DNA follows: TGTGCCATCAGTGAGTCAGACCTGAGCGGCTCGCCCTTAACCTACGAGCAGTACTTC.

This rearrangement joins TRBV7-9 to TRBJ2-2, with D possibly being TRBD1 (5 bases). The CDR3 is 14 residues long. The V and J ends lost 5 bases and 7 bases respectively, with 14 bases between them. The germline gives CDR1 SEHNR, CDR2 FQNEAQ (reference sequence). The CDR3 DNA is TGTGCCAGCAGCGACGGACATCTTGGCGGGGAGCTGTTTTTT. This codes for CASSDGHLGGELFF.

This chain uses TRBV14 with TRBJ1-1; D unresolved. Trimming cost V 3 bases and J 1 base, with 9 bases left between them. CDR1 is SGHDN and CDR2 is FVKESK in the germline V gene. This CDR3 has 14 amino acids. CDR3 coding DNA: TGTGCCAGCAGCCACGTGCCAGAGAACACTGAAGCTTTCTTT. It specifies CASSHVPENTEAFF.

The chain is built from TRBV13 and TRBJ2-3; D perhaps matches TRBD2 (6 bases). Germline V lookup: CDR1 PRHDT, CDR2 FYEKMQ (reference sequence). V shed 5 bases and J shed 1 base, with 13 bases lying between them. The CDR3 sequence is 15 residues long. The CDR3 nucleotides are TGTGCCAGCAGCGATCTAGCGTCGGGCACAGATACGCAGTATTTT. It is translated as CASSDLASGTDTQYF.

The chain links TRBV5-4 to TRBJ1-1; D might be TRBD1 (6 bases). The length of the CDR3 is 13 residues. Germline V gene data show CDR1 as SGHNT and CDR2 as YYREEE (reference sequence). Trimming stripped 4 bases from V and 1 base from J, with 8 bases between. CDR3 sequence (DNA): TGTGCCAGCAGCCTACAGGGGAACACTGAAGCTTTCTTT. This sequence encodes CASSLQGNTEAFF.